The rows below give T cell receptor beta chains drawn from one sample of a study of T cell responses to AZD1222 COVID-19 vaccine. Only in-frame clones appear in the TCRdb table, and some are missing; sequencing was by immunoSEQ multiplex PCR. The table has fewer than 150,000 clones, roughly nine tenths seen once. The input for sequencing was peripheral blood, taken 28 days after the second AZD1222 dose. The receptor source for this set is an adult who received the AZD1222 COVID-19 vaccine. Each CDR3 is given with its conserved first and last residue. The D gene is left open where the match is weak. Where a row states a size, it is once, few, many or the class of an expanded clone; other rows omit it.

>.|TRBJ1-5|13|.|TRBV29-1
CSVAGQRNQPQHF
TGCAGCGTGGCCGGGCAGAGAAATCAGCCCCAGCATTTT
>.|TRBJ2-1|17|.|TRBV21-1
CASSKASTSGSEVEQFF
TGTGCCAGCAGCAAAGCCTCGACTAGCGGGAGTGAGGTTGAGCAGTTCTTC
>.|TRBJ1-1|14|.|TRBV7-8
CASSLGWGRTEAFF
TGTGCCAGCAGCTTAGGATGGGGGCGGACTGAAGCTTTCTTT
>.|TRBJ2-1|15|.|TRBV4-2
CASSQEVSPYNEQFF
TGTGCCAGCAGCCAAGAGGTCAGCCCCTACAATGAGCAGTTCTTC
>once|TRBJ1-2|15|.|TRBV6-5
CASRPGGGRWSGYTF
TGTGCCAGCAGACCCGGGGGGGGGCGATGGAGTGGCTACACCTTC
>.|TRBJ1-3|16|.|TRBV5-1
CASSLVGPSYGNTIYF
TGCGCCAGCAGCTTGGTCGGCCCCTCCTATGGAAACACCATATATTTT
>once|TRBJ1-2|14|TRBD1|TRBV5-1
CASSEQGPDYGYTF
TGCGCCAGCAGCGAACAGGGGCCAGACTATGGCTACACCTTC
>once|TRBJ1-2|18|TRBD1|TRBV3-1/TRBV3-2
CASSQVAGLGGRNYGYTF
TGTGCCAGCAGCCAAGTAGCGGGGCTAGGGGGCAGAAACTATGGCTACACCTTC
>.|TRBJ2-7|14|.|TRBV18
CASSLRDLSYEQYF
TGTGCCAGCTCACTGAGGGATCTCTCCTACGAGCAGTACTTC
>.|TRBJ2-3|14|.|TRBV6-2/TRBV6-3
CASSYRGSTDTQYF
TGTGCCAGCAGTTATCGGGGTAGCACAGATACGCAGTATTTT
>.|TRBJ2-5|15|TRBD2|TRBV11-3
CASSLGGLAEETQYF
TGTGCCAGCAGCTTGGGGGGACTAGCGGAAGAGACCCAGTACTTC
>.|TRBJ2-2|17|TRBD1|TRBV19
CASSIWTGTANTGELFF
TGTGCCAGTAGTATCTGGACCGGGACAGCGAACACCGGGGAGCTGTTTTTT
>.|TRBJ2-3|20|.|TRBV21-1
CASSSQRGQLSGSGTDTQYF
TGTGCCAGCAGCTCTCAGAGGGGACAGCTTAGCGGGAGCGGGACAGATACGCAGTATTTT
>.|TRBJ2-1|15|.|TRBV7-7
CASSLGRLGDNEQFF
TGTGCTAGCAGCTTGGGAAGACTAGGCGACAATGAGCAGTTCTTC
>.|TRBJ1-5|15|.|TRBV2
CASNLQGASNQPQHF
TGTGCCAGCAACCTACAGGGCGCTAGCAATCAGCCCCAGCATTTT
>.|TRBJ1-3|15|.|TRBV12-5
CASGLVLDIGNTIYF
TGTGCTAGTGGTTTGGTGCTGGACATCGGAAACACCATATATTTT
>.|TRBJ2-7|15|TRBD2|TRBV6-2/TRBV6-3
CASSFGLAGSYEQYF
TGTGCCAGCAGTTTCGGACTAGCGGGGTCCTACGAGCAGTACTTC
>.|TRBJ2-1|13|.|TRBV11-3
CASSLSHGDEQFF
TGTGCCAGCAGCTTATCGCATGGGGATGAGCAGTTCTTC
>.|TRBJ2-2|15|.|TRBV5-4
CASSFFQVNTGELFF
TGTGCCAGCAGCTTCTTTCAGGTGAACACCGGGGAGCTGTTTTTT
>.|TRBJ2-1|17|TRBD1|TRBV7-9
CASSLEVLGQGVHEQFF
TGTGCCAGCAGCTTAGAAGTTCTCGGACAGGGGGTCCATGAGCAGTTCTTC
>.|TRBJ1-3|15|.|TRBV7-8
CASSLPREGGNTIYF
TGTGCCAGCAGCTTACCTCGCGAAGGGGGAAACACCATATATTTT
>.|TRBJ1-2|13|.|TRBV10-3
CAISDRGLYGYTF
TGTGCCATCTCCGACAGAGGGCTTTATGGCTACACCTTC
>.|TRBJ1-1|17|.|TRBV12-2
CASRCLTRDRVHTEAFF
TGTGCAAGTCGCTGCCTAACCCGGGACAGGGTGCACACTGAAGCTTTCTTT
>.|TRBJ1-1|13|.|TRBV7-9
CASSLPGNTEAFF
TGTGCCAGCAGCCTGCCAGGGAACACTGAAGCTTTCTTT
>.|TRBJ2-5|16|TRBD2|TRBV7-8
CASSSRTSGYQETQYF
TGTGCCAGCAGCTCCCGGACTAGCGGGTACCAAGAGACCCAGTACTTC
>.|TRBJ1-2|13|.|TRBV6-2/TRBV6-3
CASSYAGTGGYTF
TGTGCCAGCAGTTACGCCGGGACGGGTGGCTACACCTTC
>.|TRBJ2-2|14|.|TRBV2
CASRQERGTGELFF
TGTGCCAGCAGACAGGAGCGCGGTACCGGGGAGCTGTTTTTT
>.|TRBJ1-5|17|.|TRBV4-1
CASSQVQGPLSNQPQHF
TGCGCCAGCAGCCAAGTTCAGGGGCCGCTAAGCAATCAGCCCCAGCATTTT
>.|TRBJ1-2|15|.|TRBV19
CASSIGPGANYGYTF
TGTGCCAGTAGTATCGGGCCAGGGGCGAACTATGGCTACACCTTC
>.|TRBJ1-5|13|.|TRBV7-2
CASSQGRQEPQHF
TGTGCCAGCAGCCAGGGGCGGCAGGAGCCCCAGCATTTT